This T cell receptor (beta chain) was sequenced during a study of shared clonotypes between healthy human individuals. General study points: At large depth, rarefaction still showed sorted-subset sequencing to be incomplete.

This clone has more than one count but fewer than ten. Antigen: not known. Sequenced by immunoSEQ multiplex PCR; TCRdb stores in-frame clones only, minus some. The table lists about 2.1 million clones, 90% to 95% of them singletons. CD45RO-negative cells were positively selected for CCR7, leaving out terminally differentiated effector memory CD45RA+ cells. Sequencing input: naive CD8+ T cells from PBMCs. The origin of this receptor is a man in his late teens or twenties in good health. Some clones in this sample may be carry-over from other donors' samples.

The CDR3 loop is CASSPKGRNEQFF. The CDR3 bases are TGTGCCAGCAGCCCTAAGGGTCGGAATGAGCAGTTCTTC. This chain joins TRBV4-2 and TRBJ2-1; no definite D call. The germline V and J ends were trimmed by 4 bases and 7 bases, with 11 bases remaining between them. The length of the CDR3 is 13 residues. Germline-derived CDR1 and CDR2 are LGHNA and YNFKEQ.